These 16 T cell receptor beta chains were sequenced from one sample in a study of T cell responses to AZD1222 COVID-19 vaccine. The table came from immunoSEQ multiplex PCR; TCRdb's copy has only in-frame clones and leaves some out. The data contain 100,000 to 150,000 clones, just over 90% of them singletons. Sequencing was performed on peripheral blood, taken 28 days after the second AZD1222 dose. The source of these receptors is an adult who received the AZD1222 COVID-19 vaccine.

The chain combines TRBV19 with TRBJ1-2; 7 nucleotides agree with TRBD1. There are 14 residues in the CDR3. Germline V lookup: CDR1 LNHDA, CDR2 SQIVND (reference sequence). With 6 bases clipped from V and 9 bases from J, the junction kept 13 bases outside the gene matches. The DNA for the CDR3 is TGTGCCAGTAGACCGACTGACAGGGCTATCAGCTACACCTTC. The encoded protein is CASRPTDRAISYTF.

The rearrangement joins TRBV2 to TRBJ1-5; D ambiguous. Trimming took off 0 bases at V and 0 bases at J, with 12 bases between the two ends. Germline V gene data show CDR1 as SNHLY and CDR2 as FYNNEI. The CDR3 has 17 residues. The CDR3 reads CASSEALTWNSNQPQHF. CDR3 sequence (DNA): TGTGCCAGCAGTGAAGCGCTGACATGGAATAGCAATCAGCCCCAGCATTTT. Based on the CDR3 plus reference TRBV2 and TRBJ1-5, the full variable domain is EPEVTQTPSHQVTQMGQEVILRCVPISNHLYFYWYRQILGQKVEFLVSFYNNEISEKSEIFDDQFSVERPDGSNFTLKIRSTKLEDSAMYFCASSEALTWNSNQPQHFGDGTRLSIL.

The chain recombines TRBV6-1 with TRBJ2-7; D might be TRBD1 (5 bases). CDR3 size: 14 residues. Trimming left V 1 base short and J 6 bases short, with 13 bases between. Germline V gives CDR1 MNHNS, CDR2 SASEGT. CDR3 in DNA: TGTGCCAGCAGTGAAGGAGCAGGGCTCCGCGAGCAGTACTTC. The encoded protein is CASSEGAGLREQYF.

This chain uses TRBV10-1 with TRBJ1-4; 8 nucleotides line up with TRBD1. The junction had 6 bases not matched to a gene; V was cut back by 6 bases and J by 3 bases. CDR3 length: 15 amino acids. The germline gives CDR1 WNHNN, CDR2 SYGVQD (reference sequence). CDR3 region: CASSRGRGANEKLFF. The CDR3 DNA is TGCGCCAGCAGCAGGGGGCGTGGGGCTAATGAAAAACTGTTTTTT.

The rearrangement joins TRBV10-3 to TRBJ1-2; 7 nucleotides match TRBD1. After removal of 5 bases from V and 3 bases from J, the junction contained 9 bases not matched to a gene. This CDR3 has 15 amino acids. Germline V lookup: CDR1 ENHRY, CDR2 SYGVKD. CDR3 sequence reads: CAISNPGTADYGYTF. CDR3 sequence (DNA): TGTGCCATCAGTAATCCCGGGACAGCCGACTATGGCTACACCTTC.

The chain couples TRBV3-1 (or the pseudogene TRBV3-2) to TRBJ2-2; D is unresolved. Germline CDR1 reads LGHDT; CDR2 reads YNNKEL (reference sequence). V gave up 8 bases and J gave up 5 bases, with 9 bases separating them. The CDR3 consists of 12 residues. CDR3 nucleotide sequence: TGTGCCAGCTGCGTACAGACCGGGGAGCTGTTTTTT. Protein product: CASCVQTGELFF.

V and J are TRBV5-1 and TRBJ2-5; D is unresolved. The CDR3 has 12 residues. Trimming stripped 4 bases from V and 2 bases from J, with 6 bases between. The germline V gene encodes CDR1 SGHRS and CDR2 YFSETQ. The CDR3 protein is CASSRRQETQYF. CDR3 bases: TGCGCCAGCAGCCGCCGACAAGAGACCCAGTACTTC.

V and J are TRBV19 and TRBJ2-6, with 7 bases fitting TRBD1. Trimming cost V 7 bases and J 5 bases; bases outside gene matches: 17. Germline-derived CDR1 and CDR2 are LNHDA and SQIVND (reference sequence). This CDR3 is built from 18 residues. This CDR3 is CASTPGPHRGAWANVLTF. The CDR3 DNA reads as TGTGCCAGTACCCCAGGCCCCCACAGGGGAGCTTGGGCCAACGTCCTGACTTTC.

This chain connects TRBV4-2 to TRBJ2-7; unclear D gene. The V and J ends lost 3 bases and 2 bases respectively, with 8 bases between them. The germline V gene has CDR1 LGHNA and CDR2 YNFKEQ. CDR3 size: 13 residues. In DNA form, the CDR3 reads TGTGCCAGCAGCCAGGCCGGGCCCTACGAGCAGTACTTC. Amino acid sequence: CASSQAGPYEQYF.

This chain connects TRBV21-1 to TRBJ2-7; TRBD1, as called in the table, went unchecked against the DNA. TRBV21-1 is deemed a pseudogene. The CDR3 has 15 amino acids. Here the CDR3 reads CASSNAPDRKDEQYF. The CDR3 DNA sequence: TGTGCCAGCAGCAACGCTCCGGACAGAAAGGACGAGCAGTACTTC.

The chain couples TRBV29-1 to TRBJ1-4; D may be TRBD1 (5 bases). CDR3 size: 15 residues. V shed 0 bases and J shed 8 bases, with 16 bases lying between them. Germline lookup yields CDR1 SQVTM and CDR2 ANQGSEA. CDR3 sequence (DNA): TGCAGCGTTGAAGACCATACCAGGGCAGGGGAAAAACTGTTTTTT. Amino acid sequence: CSVEDHTRAGEKLFF.

V and J are TRBV3-1 (or the pseudogene TRBV3-2) and TRBJ1-4; D possibly corresponds to TRBD1 (6 bases). Trimming took off 4 bases at V and 5 bases at J, with 17 bases between the two ends. This CDR3 is 16 amino acids long. CDR1 and CDR2 from the germline V gene are LGHDT and YNNKEL (reference sequence). CDR3: CASSRLPGQKNEKLFF. In DNA, the CDR3 is TGTGCCAGCAGCCGATTACCGGGACAAAAGAATGAAAAACTGTTTTTT.

The V gene is TRBV5-6, the J gene TRBJ1-6, with no clear D. There are 16 residues in the CDR3. Trimming pared 1 base from V and 8 bases from J, leaving 16 bases between. Germline assignment: CDR1 SGHDT and CDR2 YYEEEE. CDR3 sequence (DNA): TGTGCCAGCAGCTTGCGGTACAGTTCCTTGGATTCACCCCTCCACTTT. This sequence encodes CASSLRYSSLDSPLHF. The full variable domain, with the rest looked up from reference TRBV5-6 and TRBJ1-6, is DAGVTQSPTHLIKTRGQQVTLRCSPKSGHDTVSWYQQALGQGPQFIFQYYEEEERQRGNFPDRFSGHQFPNYSSELNVNALLLGDSALYLCASSLRYSSLDSPLHFGNGTRLTVT.

This chain uses TRBV24-1 with TRBJ2-2; possible D gene TRBD2, 7 bases. V dropped 7 bases and J dropped 8 bases, with 16 bases sitting between them. Germline lookup yields CDR1 KGHDR and CDR2 SFDVKD. The CDR3 spans 14 residues. The CDR3 nucleotides are TGTGCCACCAGCTGGGGGGGCGTTGGAGGGGAGCTGTTTTTT. This codes for CATSWGGVGGELFF.

The rearrangement uses TRBV3-1 (or the pseudogene TRBV3-2) and TRBJ2-5; no clear D. Trimming removed 1 base at V and 4 bases at J, with 10 bases between. The CDR3 runs 14 residues. The V gene's germline CDR1 is LGHDT and CDR2 YNNKEL (reference sequence). In DNA form, the CDR3 reads TGTGCCAGCAGCCAAGGGTACAGAGGAGAGACCCAGTACTTC. Translation: CASSQGYRGETQYF.

V usage is TRBV4-1 and J usage is TRBJ1-5; D is uncertain. The germline V and J ends were trimmed by 4 bases and 2 bases, with 12 bases remaining between them. There are 15 residues in the CDR3. CDR1 and CDR2 (germline): MGHRA, YSYEKL. CDR3 nucleotide sequence: TGCGCCAGCAGCCGGATGAATAGTGGCAATCAGCCCCAGCATTTT. This translates into CASSRMNSGNQPQHF.